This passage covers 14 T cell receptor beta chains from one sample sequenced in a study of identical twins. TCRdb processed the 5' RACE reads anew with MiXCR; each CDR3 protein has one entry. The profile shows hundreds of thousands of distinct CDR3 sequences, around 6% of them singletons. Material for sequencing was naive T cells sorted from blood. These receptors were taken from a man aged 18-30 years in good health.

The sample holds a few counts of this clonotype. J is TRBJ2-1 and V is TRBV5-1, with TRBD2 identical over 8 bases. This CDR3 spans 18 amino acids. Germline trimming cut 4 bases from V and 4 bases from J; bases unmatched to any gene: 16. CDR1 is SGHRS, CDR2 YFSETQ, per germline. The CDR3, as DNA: TGCGCCAGCAGCCTGCTTGGGTCGGGAGGGCCCCCTTACAATGAGCAGTTCTTC. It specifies CASSLLGSGGPPYNEQFF.

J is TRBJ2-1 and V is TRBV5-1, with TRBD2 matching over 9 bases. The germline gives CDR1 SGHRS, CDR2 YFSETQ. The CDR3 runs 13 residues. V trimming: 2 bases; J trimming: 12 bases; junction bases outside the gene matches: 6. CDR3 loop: CASSFLAGWAQFF. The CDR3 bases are TGCGCCAGCAGCTTCCTAGCGGGGTGGGCGCAGTTCTTC.

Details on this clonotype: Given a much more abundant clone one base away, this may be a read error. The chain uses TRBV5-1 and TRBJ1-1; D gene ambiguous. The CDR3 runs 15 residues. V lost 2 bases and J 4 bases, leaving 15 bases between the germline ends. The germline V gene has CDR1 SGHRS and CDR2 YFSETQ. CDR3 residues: CASSLFSQVGTEAFF. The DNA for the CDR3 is TGCGCCAGCAGCTTATTTAGCCAGGTCGGCACTGAAGCTTTCTTT.

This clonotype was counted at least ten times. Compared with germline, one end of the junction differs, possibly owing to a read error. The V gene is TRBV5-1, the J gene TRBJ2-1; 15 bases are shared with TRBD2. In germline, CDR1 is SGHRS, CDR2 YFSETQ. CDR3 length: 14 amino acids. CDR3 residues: CASRLGLAGGEQFF. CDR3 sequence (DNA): TGCGCCAGCAGGTTGGGACTAGCGGGAGGAGAGCAGTTCTTC.

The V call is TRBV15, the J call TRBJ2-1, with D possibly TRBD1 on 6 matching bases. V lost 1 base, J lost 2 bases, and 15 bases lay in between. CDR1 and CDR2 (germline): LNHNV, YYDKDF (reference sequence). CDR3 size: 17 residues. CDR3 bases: TGTGCCACCAGCAGAGTGGGACATAGCGAAGCCTACAATGAGCAGTTCTTC. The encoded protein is CATSRVGHSEAYNEQFF.

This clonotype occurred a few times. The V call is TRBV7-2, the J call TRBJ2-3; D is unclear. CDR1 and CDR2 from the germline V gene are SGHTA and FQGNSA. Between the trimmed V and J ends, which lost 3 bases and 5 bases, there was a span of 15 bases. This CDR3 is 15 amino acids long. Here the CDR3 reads CASSFGLVFGDTQYF. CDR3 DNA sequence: TGTGCCAGCAGCTTTGGGCTAGTTTTTGGAGATACGCAGTATTTT.

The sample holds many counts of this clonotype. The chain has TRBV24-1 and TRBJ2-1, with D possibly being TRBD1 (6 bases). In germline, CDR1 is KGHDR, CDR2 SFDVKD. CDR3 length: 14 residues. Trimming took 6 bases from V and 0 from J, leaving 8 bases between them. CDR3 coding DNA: TGTGCCACCAGTAAGACAGGCTCCTACAATGAGCAGTTCTTC. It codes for CATSKTGSYNEQFF.

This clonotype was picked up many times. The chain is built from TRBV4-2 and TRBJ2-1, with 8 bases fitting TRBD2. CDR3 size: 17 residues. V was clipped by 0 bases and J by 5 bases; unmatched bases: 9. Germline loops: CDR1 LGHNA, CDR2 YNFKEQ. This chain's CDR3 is CASSQDPGRAGDNEQFF. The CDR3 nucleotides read TGTGCCAGCAGCCAAGATCCCGGGAGGGCTGGGGACAATGAGCAGTTCTTC.

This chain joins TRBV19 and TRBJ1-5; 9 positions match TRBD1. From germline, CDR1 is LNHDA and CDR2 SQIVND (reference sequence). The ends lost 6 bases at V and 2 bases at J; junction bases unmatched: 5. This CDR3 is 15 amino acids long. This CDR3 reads CASRTRDRGNQPQHF. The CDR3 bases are TGTGCCAGTAGAACCCGGGACAGGGGCAATCAGCCCCAGCATTTT.

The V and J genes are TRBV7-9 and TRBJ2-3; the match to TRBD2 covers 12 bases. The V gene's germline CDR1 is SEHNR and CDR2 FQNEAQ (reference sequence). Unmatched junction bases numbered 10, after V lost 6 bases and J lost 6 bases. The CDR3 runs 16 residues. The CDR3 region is CASSSSGRVSRDTQYF. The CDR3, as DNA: TGTGCCAGCAGTTCTAGCGGGAGGGTCTCCAGGGATACGCAGTATTTT.

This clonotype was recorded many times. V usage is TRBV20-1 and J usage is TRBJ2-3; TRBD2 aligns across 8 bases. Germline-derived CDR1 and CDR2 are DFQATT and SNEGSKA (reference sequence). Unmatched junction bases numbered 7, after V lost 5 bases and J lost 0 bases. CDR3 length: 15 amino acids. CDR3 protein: CSALGLAFSTDTQYF. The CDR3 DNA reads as TGCAGTGCTCTCGGACTAGCTTTTAGCACAGATACGCAGTATTTT.

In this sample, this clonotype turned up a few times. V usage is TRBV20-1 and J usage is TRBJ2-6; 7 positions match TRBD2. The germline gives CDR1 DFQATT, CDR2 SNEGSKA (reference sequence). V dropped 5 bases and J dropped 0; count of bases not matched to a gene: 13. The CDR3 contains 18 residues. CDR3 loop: CSAPILGRDLSGANVLTF. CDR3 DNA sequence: TGCAGTGCTCCTATCCTAGGGAGGGATCTCTCTGGGGCCAACGTCCTGACTTTC.

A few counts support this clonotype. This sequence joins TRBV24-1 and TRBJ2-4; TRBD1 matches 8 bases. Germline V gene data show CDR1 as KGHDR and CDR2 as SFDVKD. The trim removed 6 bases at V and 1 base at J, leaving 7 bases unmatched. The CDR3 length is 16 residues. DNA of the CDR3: TGTGCCACCAGTCCCAGGGGGCGGATTGCCAAAAACATTCAGTACTTC. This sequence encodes CATSPRGRIAKNIQYF.

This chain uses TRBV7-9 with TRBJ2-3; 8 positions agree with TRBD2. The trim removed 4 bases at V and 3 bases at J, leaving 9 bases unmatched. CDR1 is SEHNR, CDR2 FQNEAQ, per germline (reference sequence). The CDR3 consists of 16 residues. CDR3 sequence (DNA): TGTGCCAGCAGCTCTGCCTCATCTAGCGGGACAGATACGCAGTATTTT. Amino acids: CASSSASSSGTDTQYF.